The subject of this entry is one T cell receptor beta chain. Antigen: not known. With 60 Vbeta and 13 Jbeta primers, the PCR was carried out. Assay used: immunoSEQ multiplex PCR; TCRdb lists only in-frame clones, some missing. The table counts 110,000 to 150,000 clones; approximately 2% lies in the top ten. Per the germline V gene, CDR1 is MNHEY and CDR2 is SVGAGI. The CDR3 runs to 15 residues. Trimming took 2 bases from V and 0 from J, leaving 9 bases between them. These data come from a study of cytomegalovirus exposure and HLA in healthy donors. Broader study findings: A later analysis found most CMV-associated TCR beta chains apparently HLA-restricted. A reported reduction in N-insertions relative to the roughly 700-donor mean was seen in an Asian-associated ancestry cluster in a later analysis.

The sequence was obtained from a woman younger than 30 in good health and CMV-seronegative. Sequenced sample: PBMCs. The chain couples TRBV6-5 to TRBJ2-3; D is possibly TRBD2 (6 bases). CDR3 DNA sequence: TGTGCCAGCAGTTACCGTGCGGGGAGCACAGATACGCAGTATTTT. Protein: CASSYRAGSTDTQYF.